This is a list of T cell receptor beta chains from one sample in a study of regulatory T cells in long-lasting Graves disease. Each CDR3 protein gets one entry after TCRdb re-called the multiplex PCR reads with MiXCR. The table records 350,000 to 450,000 distinct CDR3 sequences, 15% of them present only once. The sample also formed part of further work on T cells in Graves' hyperthyroidism and ophthalmopathy.

This sample comprised peripheral blood mononuclear cells (PBMCs), obtained at new diagnosis, from a patient treated with antithyroid drugs. The source of these receptors is a young woman with Graves disease. CDR3s include the opening cysteine and the closing phenylalanine or tryptophan. A D gene is named only where the DNA matches it firmly. Size tells how often a clone was seen (once, few, many) or the class of an expanded clone, and some rows leave it out.

v_call: TRBV11-3; j_call: TRBJ2-7; d_call: TRBD2; clone_size: many; cdr3_length: 14; cdr3_nt: TGTGCCAGCAGCCGACTAGCTCTTGGGTACGAGCAGTACTTC; cdr3_aa: CASSRLALGYEQYF
v_call: TRBV6-1; j_call: TRBJ2-2; d_call: TRBD2; clone_size: NA; cdr3_length: 18; cdr3_nt: TGTGCCAGCAGGCGATCAGGGTTTCCGGGGGGGGACACCGGGGAGCTGTTTTTT; cdr3_aa: CASRRSGFPGGDTGELFF
v_call: TRBV2; j_call: TRBJ1-2; d_call: NA; clone_size: NA; cdr3_length: 13; cdr3_nt: TGTGCCAGCAGTGAACATCTGTACTATGGCTACACCTTC; cdr3_aa: CASSEHLYYGYTF
v_call: TRBV27; j_call: TRBJ1-1; d_call: NA; clone_size: many; cdr3_length: 16; cdr3_nt: TGTGCCAGCAGACGGCCGAGGGATGGACCGGACACTGAAGCTTTCTTT; cdr3_aa: CASRRPRDGPDTEAFF
v_call: TRBV18; j_call: TRBJ2-1; d_call: NA; clone_size: few; cdr3_length: 16; cdr3_nt: TGTGCCAGCGAACCCCGCGAGCGACAATTCTACAATGAGCAGTTCTTC; cdr3_aa: CASEPRERQFYNEQFF
v_call: TRBV7-6; j_call: TRBJ2-1; d_call: NA; clone_size: many; cdr3_length: 11; cdr3_nt: TGTGCCAGCAGCTCCCATACGGAACGGTTCTTC; cdr3_aa: CASSSHTERFF
v_call: TRBV7-9; j_call: TRBJ2-1; d_call: NA; clone_size: NA; cdr3_length: 15; cdr3_nt: TGTGCCAGCAGCTTAGGTAGAACAGGGTCGAGGTCGAAGTTCTTC; cdr3_aa: CASSLGRTGSRSKFF
v_call: TRBV18; j_call: TRBJ1-1; d_call: TRBD1; clone_size: NA; cdr3_length: 15; cdr3_nt: TGTGCCAGCTCACCAAAACCCCCAGGGGGCAGCGAAGCTTTCTTT; cdr3_aa: CASSPKPPGGSEAFF
v_call: TRBV7-9; j_call: TRBJ2-1; d_call: TRBD1; clone_size: NA; cdr3_length: 15; cdr3_nt: TGTGCCAGCAGCTTAGCGAGGGACAGGGACAATGAGCAGTTCTTC; cdr3_aa: CASSLARDRDNEQFF
v_call: TRBV5-1; j_call: TRBJ1-4; d_call: NA; clone_size: NA; cdr3_length: 13; cdr3_nt: TGCGCCAGCAGCTCTCCGAGCGAGGGGAAGCTGTTTTTT; cdr3_aa: CASSSPSEGKLFF
v_call: TRBV11-2; j_call: TRBJ2-7; d_call: TRBD2; clone_size: many; cdr3_length: 16; cdr3_nt: TGTGCCAGCAGCCCTTTGGGTAGCGGGGACCGCTACGAGCAGTACTTC; cdr3_aa: CASSPLGSGDRYEQYF
v_call: TRBV19; j_call: TRBJ1-2; d_call: NA; clone_size: few; cdr3_length: 14; cdr3_nt: TGTGCCAGTAGCAACAGGAGAGAGGTCTATGGCTACACCTTC; cdr3_aa: CASSNRREVYGYTF
v_call: TRBV30; j_call: TRBJ2-1; d_call: NA; clone_size: NA; cdr3_length: 11; cdr3_nt: TGTGCCTGGAGTCCTGGTCAGGGGCAGTTCTTC; cdr3_aa: CAWSPGQGQFF
v_call: TRBV9; j_call: TRBJ2-2; d_call: NA; clone_size: NA; cdr3_length: 16; cdr3_nt: TGTGCCAGCACTTTAGCCGGGAACGCGAACACCGGGGAGCTGTTTTTT; cdr3_aa: CASTLAGNANTGELFF
v_call: TRBV18; j_call: TRBJ2-1; d_call: TRBD2; clone_size: many; cdr3_length: 16; cdr3_nt: TGTGCCAGCCTCAGGGACGGCGGGAGCTCCTACAATGAGCAGTTCTTC; cdr3_aa: CASLRDGGSSYNEQFF
v_call: TRBV15; j_call: TRBJ2-5; d_call: NA; clone_size: few; cdr3_length: 12; cdr3_nt: TGTGCCACCAAAGGAAACCAAGAGACCCAGTACTTC; cdr3_aa: CATKGNQETQYF
v_call: TRBV20-1; j_call: TRBJ1-1; d_call: TRBD1; clone_size: many; cdr3_length: 13; cdr3_nt: TGCAGTGCACTTGGACAGGGGAACACTGAAGCTTTCTTT; cdr3_aa: CSALGQGNTEAFF
v_call: TRBV5-1; j_call: TRBJ1-2; d_call: NA; clone_size: NA; cdr3_length: 14; cdr3_nt: TGCGCCAGCAGCTGGGACACGGAGGTGGGGGGCTACACCTTC; cdr3_aa: CASSWDTEVGGYTF
v_call: TRBV18; j_call: TRBJ2-2; d_call: NA; clone_size: many; cdr3_length: 11; cdr3_nt: TGTGCCAGCTCTAAAGGCGGGGAGCTGTTTTTT; cdr3_aa: CASSKGGELFF
v_call: TRBV15; j_call: TRBJ2-1; d_call: NA; clone_size: many; cdr3_length: 14; cdr3_nt: TGTGCCACCAGCAGAACGGACCACTCCGATGAGCAGTTCTTC; cdr3_aa: CATSRTDHSDEQFF
v_call: TRBV7-6; j_call: TRBJ2-7; d_call: TRBD1; clone_size: many; cdr3_length: 17; cdr3_nt: TGTGCCAGCAGCTTAGCTGAGGAACCGACAGGGACCCTCGGGCAGTACTTC; cdr3_aa: CASSLAEEPTGTLGQYF
v_call: TRBV12-3/TRBV12-4; j_call: TRBJ2-7; d_call: NA; clone_size: many; cdr3_length: 12; cdr3_nt: TGTGCCAGCAGCCTTGCTTGGGTCGAGCAGTACTTC; cdr3_aa: CASSLAWVEQYF
v_call: TRBV6-1; j_call: TRBJ2-1; d_call: NA; clone_size: many; cdr3_length: 13; cdr3_nt: TGTGCCAGCAGTGCGGGAAAGGGCAATGAGCAGTTCTTC; cdr3_aa: CASSAGKGNEQFF
v_call: TRBV19; j_call: TRBJ2-1; d_call: NA; clone_size: many; cdr3_length: 12; cdr3_nt: TGTGCCAGTAGTATCGGGGGACTTCCGCAGTTCTTC; cdr3_aa: CASSIGGLPQFF
v_call: TRBV28; j_call: TRBJ2-1; d_call: TRBD2; clone_size: many; cdr3_length: 17; cdr3_nt: TGTGCCAGCAGCACGTCCCTTAGCGGGAGGGCCCTTAATGAGCAGTTCTTC; cdr3_aa: CASSTSLSGRALNEQFF
v_call: TRBV20-1; j_call: TRBJ2-3; d_call: NA; clone_size: many; cdr3_length: 12; cdr3_nt: TGCAGTGCCAGACTGGGACTAGATACGCAGTATTTT; cdr3_aa: CSARLGLDTQYF
v_call: TRBV7-9; j_call: TRBJ2-5; d_call: NA; clone_size: many; cdr3_length: 16; cdr3_nt: TGTGCCAGCAGCTACCAACAGGGGAGGATCCTAGAGACCCAGTACTTC; cdr3_aa: CASSYQQGRILETQYF
v_call: TRBV6-5; j_call: TRBJ2-1; d_call: NA; clone_size: many; cdr3_length: 12; cdr3_nt: TGTGCCAGCAGTTCTACCTACAATGAGCAGTTCTTC; cdr3_aa: CASSSTYNEQFF
v_call: TRBV20-1; j_call: TRBJ1-1; d_call: NA; clone_size: many; cdr3_length: 13; cdr3_nt: TGCAGTGCTAGATCGGGACACCCATCTGAAGCTTTCTTT; cdr3_aa: CSARSGHPSEAFF
v_call: TRBV2; j_call: TRBJ1-2; d_call: NA; clone_size: NA; cdr3_length: 13; cdr3_nt: TGTGCCAGCAGGGGGGGGACCTTCTATGGCTACACCTTC; cdr3_aa: CASRGGTFYGYTF
v_call: TRBV6-2/TRBV6-3; j_call: TRBJ1-2; d_call: NA; clone_size: many; cdr3_length: 13; cdr3_nt: TGTGCCAGCAGATCCTCAGAGTGGTATGGCCACACCTTC; cdr3_aa: CASRSSEWYGHTF
v_call: TRBV11-1; j_call: TRBJ2-7; d_call: NA; clone_size: NA; cdr3_length: 14; cdr3_nt: TGTGCCACCAGCCTCCCAGGATACCGCTACGAGCAGTACTTC; cdr3_aa: CATSLPGYRYEQYF
v_call: TRBV24-1; j_call: TRBJ2-1; d_call: TRBD1; clone_size: many; cdr3_length: 15; cdr3_nt: TGTGCCACCAGTGATTGGGGACAGAGAGAGAATGAGCAGTTCTTC; cdr3_aa: CATSDWGQRENEQFF
v_call: TRBV7-3; j_call: TRBJ2-7; d_call: NA; clone_size: many; cdr3_length: 14; cdr3_nt: TGTGCCAGCAGCTTAACCCCCGGAGGCTACGAGCAGTACTTC; cdr3_aa: CASSLTPGGYEQYF
v_call: TRBV20-1; j_call: TRBJ1-6; d_call: NA; clone_size: few; cdr3_length: 13; cdr3_nt: TGCAGTGCCCGGCCCTCCTATAATTCACCCCTCCACTTT; cdr3_aa: CSARPSYNSPLHF
v_call: TRBV2; j_call: TRBJ1-1; d_call: NA; clone_size: many; cdr3_length: 13; cdr3_nt: TGTGCCAGCAGTGAAGGTGGGGGTACTGAAGCTTTCTTT; cdr3_aa: CASSEGGGTEAFF
v_call: TRBV11-2; j_call: TRBJ2-7; d_call: TRBD2; clone_size: many; cdr3_length: 16; cdr3_nt: TGTGCCAGCAAGGGGCTAGCGGGAGGTCCGGCCTACGAGCAGTACTTC; cdr3_aa: CASKGLAGGPAYEQYF
v_call: TRBV5-1; j_call: TRBJ2-7; d_call: TRBD2; clone_size: many; cdr3_length: 14; cdr3_nt: TGCGCCAGCAGCGAAGTAGCGGGAGACTACGAGCAGTACTTC; cdr3_aa: CASSEVAGDYEQYF
v_call: TRBV5-4; j_call: TRBJ2-1; d_call: TRBD1; clone_size: few; cdr3_length: 14; cdr3_nt: TGTGCCAGCAGCATAATTCAGGGGGCGAATGAGCAGTTCTTC; cdr3_aa: CASSIIQGANEQFF
v_call: TRBV12-3/TRBV12-4; j_call: TRBJ1-5; d_call: NA; clone_size: many; cdr3_length: 14; cdr3_nt: TGTGCCAGCAGTTTATGGCAGAATAATCAGCCCCAGCATTTT; cdr3_aa: CASSLWQNNQPQHF
v_call: TRBV10-1; j_call: TRBJ2-1; d_call: TRBD2; clone_size: NA; cdr3_length: 16; cdr3_nt: TGCGCCAGCAGTGAGTCACGGCGGGAGGGCCTTAATGAGCAGTTCTTC; cdr3_aa: CASSESRREGLNEQFF
v_call: TRBV12-3/TRBV12-4; j_call: TRBJ2-1; d_call: NA; clone_size: many; cdr3_length: 14; cdr3_nt: TGTGCCAGCTATCTTGGGGGGACCGCCAATGAGCAGTTCTTC; cdr3_aa: CASYLGGTANEQFF
v_call: TRBV11-2; j_call: TRBJ1-2; d_call: NA; clone_size: NA; cdr3_length: 17; cdr3_nt: TGTGCCAGCAGATCGACGTCCAGAGCGACAGGAACGGCTGGCTACACCTTC; cdr3_aa: CASRSTSRATGTAGYTF
v_call: TRBV20-1; j_call: TRBJ1-4; d_call: NA; clone_size: many; cdr3_length: 10; cdr3_nt: TGCAGTGTTTCACATGAAAAACTGTTTTTT; cdr3_aa: CSVSHEKLFF
v_call: TRBV18; j_call: TRBJ2-1; d_call: NA; clone_size: NA; cdr3_length: 15; cdr3_nt: TGTGCCAGCTCACCCTACCAGAGCTCCTACAATGAGCAGTTCTTC; cdr3_aa: CASSPYQSSYNEQFF
v_call: TRBV7-3; j_call: TRBJ2-2; d_call: NA; clone_size: many; cdr3_length: 14; cdr3_nt: TGTGCCAGCGGGCCGGGACAAGACACCGGGGAGCTGTTTTTT; cdr3_aa: CASGPGQDTGELFF
v_call: TRBV4-2; j_call: TRBJ2-3; d_call: TRBD2; clone_size: NA; cdr3_length: 17; cdr3_nt: TGTGCCAGCAGCCAAACACTAGCGGGAGGGGACACAGATACGCAGTATTTT; cdr3_aa: CASSQTLAGGDTDTQYF
v_call: TRBV4-2; j_call: TRBJ2-1; d_call: NA; clone_size: NA; cdr3_length: 18; cdr3_nt: TGTGCCAGCAGCCAAGATTTTTTAAGGGGGGCCGGTTACAATGAGCAGTTCTTC; cdr3_aa: CASSQDFLRGAGYNEQFF
v_call: TRBV12-3/TRBV12-4; j_call: TRBJ2-3; d_call: TRBD2; clone_size: many; cdr3_length: 17; cdr3_nt: TGTGCCAGCAGTTTAGGACTAGCGGGAGTGTCGGCAGATACGCAGTATTTT; cdr3_aa: CASSLGLAGVSADTQYF
v_call: TRBV20-1; j_call: TRBJ1-1; d_call: TRBD1; clone_size: many; cdr3_length: 13; cdr3_nt: TGCAGTGCTAGAGTCCCGGGACAGGGACAAGCTTTCTTT; cdr3_aa: CSARVPGQGQAFF
v_call: TRBV12-3/TRBV12-4; j_call: TRBJ1-2; d_call: NA; clone_size: many; cdr3_length: 14; cdr3_nt: TGTGCCAGCAGTCCTACAGGGTTAGACTATGGCTACACCTTC; cdr3_aa: CASSPTGLDYGYTF
v_call: TRBV11-1; j_call: TRBJ2-1; d_call: TRBD2; clone_size: many; cdr3_length: 17; cdr3_nt: TGTGCCAGCAGCGTAAGCCCTCCGGGAGGCCTCTACAATGAGCAGTTCTTC; cdr3_aa: CASSVSPPGGLYNEQFF
v_call: TRBV27; j_call: TRBJ2-7; d_call: TRBD1; clone_size: NA; cdr3_length: 13; cdr3_nt: TGTGCCAGCAGTTTAACAGGGGCCTACAAGCAGTACTTC; cdr3_aa: CASSLTGAYKQYF
v_call: TRBV27; j_call: TRBJ2-1; d_call: TRBD1; clone_size: NA; cdr3_length: 14; cdr3_nt: TGTGCCAGCCTTTCTTTAGGGACAGGGACTACGCAGTTCTTC; cdr3_aa: CASLSLGTGTTQFF
v_call: TRBV3-1; j_call: TRBJ2-7; d_call: NA; clone_size: few; cdr3_length: 16; cdr3_nt: TGTGCCAGCAGCCAGGGGGGGACAGGAACCTCCTACGAGCAGTACTTC; cdr3_aa: CASSQGGTGTSYEQYF